Sequencing of this TCR beta chain was carried out in a study of early T cells in non-severe SARS-CoV-2 infection. Study information: Alpha and beta chains were unpaired, from unsorted whole-blood bulk RNA.

Findings of the study overall: VDJdb-based annotation leaned toward anti-spike CD8 responses and missed private and CD4 specificities.

Separate cDNA molecules each had unique molecular identifiers attached to them. TCRdb recomputed calls from the 5' RACE reads with MiXCR, one row per CDR3 protein. Of 60,000 to 75,000 distinct CDR3 sequences in the sample, 10% to 15% are singletons; the top ten hold roughly 6.1%. At least ten counts were recorded for this clonotype. The antigen remains unidentified. The specimen was whole blood. The TCR sequence derives from an adult who was a healthcare worker with PCR-confirmed SARS-CoV-2 infection or an uninfected control (not recorded which).

DNA for the CDR3: TGCAGTGCTAGAGGCACGCTAGCGGGGGACAATGAGCAGTTCTTC. As protein: CSARGTLAGDNEQFF. The chain recombines TRBV20-1 with TRBJ2-1; TRBD2 aligns across 10 bases. CDR3 length: 15 amino acids. J lost 5 bases, V lost 1 base, and 5 bases had no gene match. Germline V gene lookup returns CDR1 DFQATT and CDR2 SNEGSKA (reference sequence).